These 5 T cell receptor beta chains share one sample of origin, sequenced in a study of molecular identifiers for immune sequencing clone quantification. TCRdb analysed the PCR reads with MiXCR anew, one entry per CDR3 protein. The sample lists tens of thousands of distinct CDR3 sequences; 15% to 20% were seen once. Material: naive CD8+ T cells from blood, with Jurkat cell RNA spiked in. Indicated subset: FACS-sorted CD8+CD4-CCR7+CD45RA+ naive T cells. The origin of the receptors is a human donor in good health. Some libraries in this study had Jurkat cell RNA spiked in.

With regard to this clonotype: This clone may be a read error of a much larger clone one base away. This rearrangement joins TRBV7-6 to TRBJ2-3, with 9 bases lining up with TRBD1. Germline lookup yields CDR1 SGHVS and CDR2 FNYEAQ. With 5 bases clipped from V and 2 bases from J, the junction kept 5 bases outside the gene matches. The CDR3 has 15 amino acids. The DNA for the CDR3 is TGTGCCAGCAGCATAACAGGGGGCCCCACAGATACGCAGTATTTT. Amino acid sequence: CASSITGGPTDTQYF.

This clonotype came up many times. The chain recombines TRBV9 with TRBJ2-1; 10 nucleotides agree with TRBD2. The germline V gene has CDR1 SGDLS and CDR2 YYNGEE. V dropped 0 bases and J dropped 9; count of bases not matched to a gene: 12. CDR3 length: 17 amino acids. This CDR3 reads CASSVDDSSGGGGEQFF. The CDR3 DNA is TGTGCCAGCAGCGTAGATGATTCTAGCGGGGGTGGCGGTGAGCAGTTCTTC.

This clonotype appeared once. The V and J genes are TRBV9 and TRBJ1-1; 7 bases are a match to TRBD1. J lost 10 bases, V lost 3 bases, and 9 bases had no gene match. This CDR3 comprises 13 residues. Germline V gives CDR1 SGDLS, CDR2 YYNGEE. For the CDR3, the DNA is TGTGCCAGCAGCGATATTACCCAGGGGGTAGCTTTCTTT. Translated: CASSDITQGVAFF.

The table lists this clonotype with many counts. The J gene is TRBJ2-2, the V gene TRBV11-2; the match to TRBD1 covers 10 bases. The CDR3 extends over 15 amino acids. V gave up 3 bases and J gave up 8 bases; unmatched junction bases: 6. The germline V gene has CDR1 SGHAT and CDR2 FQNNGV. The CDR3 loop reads CASSFGTGVGGELFF. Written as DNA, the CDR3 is TGTGCCAGCAGCTTTGGGACAGGGGTCGGGGGGGAGCTGTTTTTT.

The CDR3 coding sequence is TGTGCCAGCAGCTTAGATCCGGATGGGAGCTCCTACAATGAGCAGTTCTTC. It yields the protein CASSLDPDGSSYNEQFF. The chain is built from TRBV11-2 and TRBJ2-1; D is perhaps TRBD2 (5 bases). CDR1 is SGHAT and CDR2 is FQNNGV in the germline V gene. This CDR3 comprises 17 residues. Trimming left V 0 bases short and J 0 bases short, with 12 bases between. Using reference TRBV11-2 and TRBJ2-1 for the parts outside the CDR3, the full variable domain is EAGVAQSPRYKIIEKRQSVAFWCNPISGHATLYWYQQILGQGPKLLIQFQNNGVVDDSQLPKDRFSAERLKGVDSTLKIQPAKLEDSAVYLCASSLDPDGSSYNEQFFGPGTRLTVL.